This T cell receptor beta chain was obtained from a study of blood T cells in healthy people across ages. Broader study findings: PBMCs went unsorted, and a conclusive naive versus antigen-experienced comparison was therefore prevented. The study lacked donor CMV status, which possibly confounded expanded clonotype changes.

Combining a sample-barcoded 5' primer with a J-beta primer mix, a second PCR ran for roughly 6 to 12 cycles. Tags on each cDNA molecule came from a template-switch adaptor with 12 random nucleotides. In TCRdb, the 5' RACE reads were re-called with MiXCR into one record per CDR3 protein. The data contain about 1.8 million distinct CDR3 sequences, around half of them seen just once; the ten biggest clones take up 2% to 2.5%. With 9 bases clipped from V and 5 bases from J, the junction kept 9 bases outside the gene matches. Germline V gene sequence: CDR1 ENHRY, CDR2 SYGVKD. The CDR3 consists of 13 residues. With respect to this clonotype: Its specificity is unknown.

V usage is TRBV10-3 and J usage is TRBJ2-5, with 7 nucleotides matching TRBD1. The clonotype comes from a woman aged 40 to 49 in good health. Sample: blood. CDR3 sequence: CAIASRGPETQYF. The CDR3 coding sequence is TGTGCCATTGCGTCGAGGGGGCCGGAGACCCAGTACTTC.